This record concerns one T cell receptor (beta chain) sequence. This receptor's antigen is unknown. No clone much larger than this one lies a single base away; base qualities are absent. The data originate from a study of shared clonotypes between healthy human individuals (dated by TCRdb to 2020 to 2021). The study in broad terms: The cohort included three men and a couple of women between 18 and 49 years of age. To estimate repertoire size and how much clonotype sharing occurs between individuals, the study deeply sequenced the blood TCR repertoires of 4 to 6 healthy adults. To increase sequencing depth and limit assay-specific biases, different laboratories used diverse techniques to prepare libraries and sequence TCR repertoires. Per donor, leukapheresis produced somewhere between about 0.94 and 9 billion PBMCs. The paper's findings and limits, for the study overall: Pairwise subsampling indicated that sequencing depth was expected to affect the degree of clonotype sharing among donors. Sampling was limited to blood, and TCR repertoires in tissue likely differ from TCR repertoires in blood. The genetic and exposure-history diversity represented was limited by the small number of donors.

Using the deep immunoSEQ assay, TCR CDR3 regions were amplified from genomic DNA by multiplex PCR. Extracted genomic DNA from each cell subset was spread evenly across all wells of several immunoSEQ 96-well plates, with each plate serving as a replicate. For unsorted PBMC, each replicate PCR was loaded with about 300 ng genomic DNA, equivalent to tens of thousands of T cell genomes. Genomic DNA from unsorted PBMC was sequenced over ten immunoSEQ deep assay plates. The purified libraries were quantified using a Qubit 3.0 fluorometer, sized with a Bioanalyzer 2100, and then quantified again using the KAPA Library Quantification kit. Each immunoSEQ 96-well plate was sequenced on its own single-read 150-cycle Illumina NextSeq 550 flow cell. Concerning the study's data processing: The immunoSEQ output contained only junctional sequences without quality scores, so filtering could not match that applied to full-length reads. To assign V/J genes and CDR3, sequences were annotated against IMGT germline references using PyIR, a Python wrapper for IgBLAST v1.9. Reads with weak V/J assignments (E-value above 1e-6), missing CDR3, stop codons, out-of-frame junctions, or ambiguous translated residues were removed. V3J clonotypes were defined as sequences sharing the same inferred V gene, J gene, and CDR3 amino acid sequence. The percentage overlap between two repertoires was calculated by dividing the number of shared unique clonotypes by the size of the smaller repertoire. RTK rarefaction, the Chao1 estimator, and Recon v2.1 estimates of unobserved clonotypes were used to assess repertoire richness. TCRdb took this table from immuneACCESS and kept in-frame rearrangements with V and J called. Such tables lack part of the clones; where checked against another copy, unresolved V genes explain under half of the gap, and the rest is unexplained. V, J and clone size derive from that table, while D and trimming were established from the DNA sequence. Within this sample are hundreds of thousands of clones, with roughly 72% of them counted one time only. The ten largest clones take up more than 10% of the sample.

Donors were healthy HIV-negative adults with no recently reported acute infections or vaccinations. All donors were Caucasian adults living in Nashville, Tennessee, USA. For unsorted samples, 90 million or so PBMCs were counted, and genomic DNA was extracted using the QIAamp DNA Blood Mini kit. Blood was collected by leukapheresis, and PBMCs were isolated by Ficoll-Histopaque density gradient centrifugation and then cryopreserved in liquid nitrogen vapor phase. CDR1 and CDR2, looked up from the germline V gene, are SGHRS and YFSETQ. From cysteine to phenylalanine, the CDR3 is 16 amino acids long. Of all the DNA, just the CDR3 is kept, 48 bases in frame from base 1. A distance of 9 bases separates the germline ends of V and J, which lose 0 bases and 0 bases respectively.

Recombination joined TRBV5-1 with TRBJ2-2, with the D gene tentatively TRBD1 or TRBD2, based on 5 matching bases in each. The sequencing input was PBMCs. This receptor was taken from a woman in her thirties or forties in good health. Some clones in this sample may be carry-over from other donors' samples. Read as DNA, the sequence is TGCGCCAGCAGCTTGGGAGGGGTAGCGAACACCGGGGAGCTGTTTTTT. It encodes CASSLGGVANTGELFF.